These 30 T cell receptor beta chains were all obtained from the same sample, sequenced in a study of T cell repertoires in cytomegalovirus infection. TCRdb fed the reads into MiXCR, producing one record per CDR3 protein. The table lists roughly 700,000 distinct CDR3 sequences, about 33% of them singletons. These receptors are not linked to any known antigen. The sample in question was cultured PBMCs, obtained from culture after CMV antigen stimulation. The receptors stem from a human donor in good health (CMV status not recorded). Some clones in this sample may be carry-over from other donors' samples.

J is TRBJ2-7 and V is TRBV20-1; 8 bases match TRBD2. CDR1 and CDR2 from the germline V gene are DFQATT and SNEGSKA (reference sequence). The CDR3 has 16 residues. V was clipped by 0 bases and J by 9 bases; unmatched bases: 16. CDR3: CSARDLLGLGVLGQYF. CDR3 nucleotide sequence: TGCAGTGCTAGAGATCTCCTGGGACTAGGCGTATTAGGGCAGTACTTC.

This clonotype showed up many times. The rearrangement joins TRBV7-2 to TRBJ2-5; tentative D call: TRBD1 (6 bases). The germline gives CDR1 SGHTA, CDR2 FQGNSA. Trimming removed 6 bases at V and 5 bases at J, with 13 bases between. The CDR3 sequence is 13 residues long. The CDR3 DNA sequence: TGTGCCAGCAGAAACAGGGTTGGGGAGACCCAGTACTTC. Translating it yields CASRNRVGETQYF.

This clonotype was seen a handful of times. This chain uses TRBV7-8 with TRBJ2-3; D call uncertain. The CDR3 has 14 residues. Germline CDR1 SGHVS, CDR2 FQNEAQ. V was cut by 5 bases and J by 0 bases, with 9 bases left in between. CDR3 sequence reads: CASSQTESTDTQYF. For the CDR3, the DNA is TGTGCCAGCAGCCAGACTGAGAGCACAGATACGCAGTATTTT.

This clonotype was found once. The chain uses TRBV11-2 and TRBJ2-1; the match to TRBD2 covers 11 bases. The V segment lost 5 bases and the J segment 6 bases; nucleotides outside the gene matches: 6. Germline CDR1 SGHAT, CDR2 FQNNGV. CDR3 length equals 15 residues. The CDR3 bases are TGTGCCAGCAGCCTAACTAGCGGGAGTCTCAATGAGCAGTTCTTC. Its protein product is CASSLTSGSLNEQFF.

This clonotype occurred a few times. The chain is built from TRBV20-1 and TRBJ1-2; no firm D call. CDR1 is DFQATT, CDR2 SNEGSKA, per germline (reference sequence). The CDR3 consists of 13 residues. Trimming pared 3 bases from V and 6 bases from J, leaving 14 bases between. The CDR3 nucleotides read TGCAGTGCTAGTATCATGCAGAACGATGGCTACACCTTC. Its protein is CSASIMQNDGYTF.

The chain combines TRBV20-1 with TRBJ2-1; 10 bases are a match to TRBD2. V shed 1 base, J shed 10 bases, and the junction held 10 bases outside the gene matches. The CDR3 consists of 15 residues. Germline V CDR1 and CDR2: DFQATT, SNEGSKA (reference sequence). CDR3 coding DNA: TGCAGTGCTAGAGCTGAGAGCGGGGGGGCGAAGGAGCAGTTCTTC. This encodes CSARAESGGAKEQFF.

This clonotype has at least ten counts. DNA of the CDR3: TGTGCCAGCAGTGCCCGGGAGCCCCCGCGCCCGTTCTTC. This sequence encodes CASSAREPPRPFF. V is TRBV6-1 and J is TRBJ2-1, with a possible D match to TRBD2 (6 bases). The V and J ends lost 4 bases and 15 bases respectively, with 19 bases between them. Germline V gene lookup returns CDR1 MNHNS and CDR2 SASEGT. The CDR3 has 13 residues.

This clonotype appeared a single time. The rearrangement uses TRBV18 and TRBJ2-7, with 7 bases aligning to TRBD2. Germline loops: CDR1 KGHSH, CDR2 LQKENI. This CDR3 is 13 amino acids long. Germline trimming cut 2 bases from V and 7 bases from J; bases unmatched to any gene: 5. The CDR3 nucleotides are TGTGCCAGCTCACCATCGGGGGGAGGAGAGCAGTACTTC. This gives the protein CASSPSGGGEQYF.

The rearrangement uses TRBV7-8 and TRBJ1-1; D gene unclear. V gave up 5 bases and J gave up 0 bases, with 13 bases separating them. Germline values: CDR1 SGHVS, CDR2 FQNEAQ. The CDR3 contains 15 residues. The chain's CDR3 is CASSEKRLMNTEAFF. The CDR3 DNA sequence: TGTGCCAGCAGCGAAAAGCGCCTCATGAACACTGAAGCTTTCTTT.

J is TRBJ1-2 and V is TRBV4-1, with D possibly TRBD1 on 5 matching bases. The CDR3 covers 14 residues. CDR1 and CDR2 (germline): MGHRA, YSYEKL. V gave up 3 bases and J gave up 5 bases, with 13 bases separating them. CDR3 in amino acids: CASSHGGGAYGYTF. Written as DNA, the CDR3 is TGCGCCAGCAGCCACGGGGGTGGCGCTTATGGCTACACCTTC.

This clonotype was seen a handful of times. This chain links TRBV20-1 with TRBJ1-3, with D possibly TRBD1 on 5 matching bases. The germline gives CDR1 DFQATT, CDR2 SNEGSKA (reference sequence). The CDR3 has 13 residues. Trimming took off 5 bases at V and 0 bases at J, with 8 bases between the two ends. Here the CDR3 DNA reads TGCAGTGCTCTTCAGGGCTCTGGAAACACCATATATTTT. Translating it yields CSALQGSGNTIYF.

The rearrangement links TRBV11-2 to TRBJ1-1; D is possibly TRBD1 (6 bases). The CDR3 length is 17 residues. Germline values: CDR1 SGHAT, CDR2 FQNNGV. V lost 8 bases, J lost 2 bases, and 24 bases lay in between. This chain's CDR3 is CASAMEGVEEPNTEAFF. CDR3 nucleotides: TGTGCCAGCGCGATGGAGGGGGTGGAGGAACCTAACACTGAAGCTTTCTTT.

This clonotype has at least ten counts. The chain recombines TRBV6-2 or TRBV6-3 with TRBJ2-2; the D gene is possibly TRBD1 (6 bases). Looked up from germline, CDR1 is MNHEY and CDR2 is SVGEGT. Trimming took off 0 bases at V and 5 bases at J, with 7 bases between the two ends. The CDR3 is made up of 14 amino acids. The chain's CDR3 is CASSYSRGTGELFF. The CDR3 nucleotides are TGTGCCAGCAGTTACTCGAGGGGGACCGGGGAGCTGTTTTTT.

This clonotype showed up just a few times. This rearrangement joins TRBV12-3 or TRBV12-4 to TRBJ1-5; a possible D gene is TRBD1 (6 bases). With 6 bases removed from V and 5 bases from J, the gap between germline ends came to 11 bases. The CDR3 loop spans 13 amino acids. CDR3 coding DNA: TGTGCCAGCAGCACGACAGGTTATCAGCCCCAGCATTTT. This encodes CASSTTGYQPQHF.

This clonotype was detected only a few times. For the CDR3, the DNA is TGTGCCACCAGCAGAGGAGGGGGACAGGGCCTTCAAGAGACCCAGTACTTC. This codes for CATSRGGGQGLQETQYF. This sequence joins TRBV15 and TRBJ2-5; the match to TRBD1 covers 9 bases. The V and J ends lost 1 base and 2 bases, in that order; junction bases with no gene match: 8. Germline CDR1 reads LNHNV; CDR2 reads YYDKDF (reference sequence). The CDR3 length is 17 residues.

V and J are TRBV12-3 or TRBV12-4 and TRBJ2-7; D assignment may be TRBD1 or TRBD2 (5 bases each). The CDR3 has 14 residues. V was cut by 0 bases and J by 7 bases, with 13 bases left in between. This CDR3 reads CASSLAIGAGEQYF. DNA for the CDR3: TGTGCCAGCAGTTTAGCGATCGGGGCCGGGGAGCAGTACTTC.

The V call is TRBV12-5, the J call TRBJ1-1, with 8 nucleotides matching TRBD1. The CDR3 sequence is 17 residues long. Per the germline V gene, CDR1 is LGHNT and CDR2 is FRNRAP. With 4 bases clipped from V and 5 bases from J, the junction kept 15 bases outside the gene matches. In DNA, the CDR3 is TGTGCTAGTGGTTCAACCCTGGACAGGGAGGATCGGACTGAAGCTTTCTTT. It specifies CASGSTLDREDRTEAFF. Complete variable domain (other parts from reference TRBV12-5 and TRBJ1-1): DARVTQTPRHKVTEMGQEVTMRCQPILGHNTVFWYRQTMMQGLELLAYFRNRAPLDDSGMPKDRFSAEMPDATLATLKIQPSEPRDSAVYFCASGSTLDREDRTEAFFGQGTRLTVV.

The chain is built from TRBV6-2 or TRBV6-3 and TRBJ1-1; possible D gene TRBD1, 5 bases. The V gene's germline CDR1 is MNHEY and CDR2 SVGEGT. This CDR3 region has 17 residues. V dropped 2 bases and J dropped 0 bases, with 16 bases sitting between them. The CDR3 sequence is CASSYGQGLKMNTEAFF. The CDR3 coding sequence is TGTGCCAGCAGTTACGGCCAGGGCCTGAAAATGAACACTGAAGCTTTCTTT.

The chain recombines TRBV19 with TRBJ1-1; D gene unclear. There are 12 residues in the CDR3. Germline assignment: CDR1 LNHDA and CDR2 SQIVND (reference sequence). Trimming took off 7 bases at V and 5 bases at J, with 11 bases between the two ends. DNA for the CDR3: TGTGCCAGTATGGCGAAGATAACTGAAGCTTTCTTT. This gives the protein CASMAKITEAFF.

The V call is TRBV12-3 or TRBV12-4, the J call TRBJ2-3; D possibly matches TRBD1 or TRBD2 (6 bases each). The CDR3 sequence is 14 residues long. The ends were cut back, 7 bases at V and 5 bases at J, with 16 bases in the middle. The CDR3 region has the DNA TGTGCCAGCACCTCCGAGGGGGGTCGAGATACGCAGTATTTT. Residues: CASTSEGGRDTQYF.

The rearrangement links TRBV2 to TRBJ1-5, with D possibly matching TRBD1 (6 bases). The CDR3 is made up of 16 amino acids. Trimming removed 2 bases from V and 1 base from J, with 12 bases in between. Per the germline V gene, CDR1 is SNHLY and CDR2 is FYNNEI. CDR3 sequence: CASSEQGSLSNQPQHF. As DNA, the CDR3 is TGTGCCAGCAGTGAACAGGGGAGTTTGAGCAATCAGCCCCAGCATTTT.

The rearrangement joins TRBV7-2 to TRBJ1-2, with D possibly TRBD1 on 5 matching bases. The CDR3 totals 13 residues. Germline-derived CDR1 and CDR2 are SGHTA and FQGNSA. V dropped 2 bases and J dropped 7 bases, with 11 bases sitting between them. The CDR3 reads CASSLMGDLGYTF. The CDR3, as DNA: TGTGCCAGCAGCTTAATGGGGGATCTTGGCTACACCTTC.

This clonotype was recorded at least ten times. As DNA, the CDR3 is TGTGCCAGCAGCTCCGGTCCTTATACCGGGGAGCTGTTTTTT. Amino acid sequence: CASSSGPYTGELFF. The V call is TRBV7-2, the J call TRBJ2-2; D call uncertain. Trimming cost V 4 bases and J 5 bases, with 11 bases left between them. Germline values: CDR1 SGHTA, CDR2 FQGNSA. The CDR3 runs 14 residues.

V usage is TRBV2 and J usage is TRBJ1-2; D is unresolved. The CDR3 has 13 amino acids. The V gene lost 0 bases and the J gene lost 3 bases, with 5 bases spanning the gap. The germline V gene encodes CDR1 SNHLY and CDR2 FYNNEI. This CDR3 reads CASSEAYYYGYTF. The CDR3 DNA reads TGTGCCAGCAGTGAAGCGTACTACTATGGCTACACCTTC. The whole variable domain, filled in from reference TRBV2 and TRBJ1-2, reads EPEVTQTPSHQVTQMGQEVILRCVPISNHLYFYWYRQILGQKVEFLVSFYNNEISEKSEIFDDQFSVERPDGSNFTLKIRSTKLEDSAMYFCASSEAYYYGYTFGSGTRLTVV.

J is TRBJ1-5 and V is TRBV6-1; perhaps TRBD1 as D (5 bases). V shed 6 bases and J shed 5 bases, with 14 bases lying between them. The CDR3 totals 14 residues. Germline-derived CDR1 and CDR2 are MNHNS and SASEGT. CDR3 loop: CASSRDATYQPQHF. The CDR3 coding sequence is TGTGCCAGCAGCAGGGATGCTACCTATCAGCCCCAGCATTTT.

A few counts support this clonotype. This chain joins TRBV10-3 and TRBJ2-1; unclear D gene. The CDR3 is 15 residues long. With 0 bases removed from V and 2 bases from J, the gap between germline ends came to 8 bases. CDR1 is ENHRY and CDR2 is SYGVKD in the germline V gene. CDR3 protein: CAISESSPAYNEQFF. In DNA form, the CDR3 reads TGTGCCATCAGTGAGTCCTCCCCAGCCTACAATGAGCAGTTCTTC.

This clonotype was seen at least ten times. The chain employs TRBV7-6 and TRBJ1-1, with a weak D call TRBD1 (5 bases). Trimming removed 1 base from V and 4 bases from J, with 13 bases in between. The length of the CDR3 is 15 residues. The V gene's germline CDR1 is SGHVS and CDR2 FNYEAQ. The CDR3 DNA follows: TGTGCCAGCAGCTTAGGGGGGGTTGAAGCCACTGAAGCTTTCTTT. Protein sequence: CASSLGGVEATEAFF.

The chain combines TRBV28 with TRBJ1-5, with D uncertain. CDR3 length equals 15 residues. Deletions cut 2 bases from V and 5 bases from J, with 13 bases between. Germline CDR1 reads MDHEN; CDR2 reads SYDVKM. Here the CDR3 DNA reads TGTGCCAGCAGTTTAACAGCGGCGGACCATCAGCCCCAGCATTTT. As protein: CASSLTAADHQPQHF. Full variable domain (outside the CDR3, taken from reference TRBV28 and TRBJ1-5): DVKVTQSSRYLVKRTGEKVFLECVQDMDHENMFWYRQDPGLGLRLIYFSYDVKMKEKGDIPEGYSVSREKKERFSLILESASTNQTSMYLCASSLTAADHQPQHFGDGTRLSIL.

This clonotype was counted only a few times. The chain links TRBV12-3 or TRBV12-4 to TRBJ2-2, with TRBD1 as a possible D gene (6 bases). V dropped 6 bases and J dropped 1 base, with 12 bases sitting between them. CDR3 length: 15 amino acids. In DNA form, the CDR3 reads TGTGCCAGCAGCCCAGGGGTACTGAACACCGGGGAGCTGTTTTTT. It codes for CASSPGVLNTGELFF.

The genes are TRBV12-3 or TRBV12-4 and TRBJ2-1; 15 bases line up with TRBD2. The CDR3 has 15 amino acids. V was clipped by 5 bases and J by 8 bases; unmatched bases: 4. CDR3 DNA sequence: TGTGCCAGCAGTCGAGGGACTAGCGGGGGGTATGAGCAGTTCTTC. Residues: CASSRGTSGGYEQFF.